This T cell receptor (beta chain) was identified in a study of shared clonotypes between healthy human individuals. Sequencing used immunoSEQ multiplex PCR; TCRdb keeps in-frame clones, though not all of them. The sample carries over a million clones, more than 95% recorded once. Germline V gene lookup returns CDR1 SEHNR and CDR2 FQNEAQ (reference sequence). V was clipped by 1 base and J by 10 bases, with 7 bases between them. The CDR3 runs 11 residues. The sequencing input was naive CD4+ T cells sorted from blood. Subset in this sample: CD45RA+ positively selected. The clonotype was recovered from a man younger than 40 in good health. The chain uses TRBV7-9 and TRBJ1-2; D unclear. The CDR3 DNA follows: TGTGCCAGCAGCTTAGTCCCCCCCTACACCTTC. This encodes CASSLVPPYTF.